The next 26 T cell receptor beta chains were all read from a single sample in a study of blood T cell repertoires in COVID-19. The protocol was immunoSEQ multiplex PCR, while the TCRdb copy is restricted to in-frame clones and leaves out a portion. Here the sample spans about 440,000 clones, 88% being singletons. Sequenced material: peripheral blood. The receptors were gathered from a woman aged 45-65 years with COVID-19, enrolled during active disease.

The V and J genes are TRBV6-5 and TRBJ2-7; D gene uncertain. V lost 6 bases to trimming and J lost 6 bases, with 9 bases between them. Per germline, CDR1 MNHEY and CDR2 SVGAGI. This CDR3 spans 11 amino acids. CDR3 coding DNA: TGTGCCAGCAGGAAAGCAGGCGAGCAGTACTTC. Its protein product is CASRKAGEQYF.

J is TRBJ1-5 and V is TRBV6-5; 7 nucleotides line up with TRBD1. CDR3 length equals 15 residues. Germline V gene data show CDR1 as MNHEY and CDR2 as SVGAGI. The trim removed 7 bases at V and 6 bases at J, leaving 12 bases unmatched. The CDR3 nucleotides read TGTGCCAGCACATCCCGACAGGGCGGCGGTCAGCCCCAGCATTTT. It codes for CASTSRQGGGQPQHF.

This rearrangement joins TRBV12-3 or TRBV12-4 to TRBJ1-5; weak D call: TRBD1 (5 bases). Trimming pared 5 bases from V and 4 bases from J, leaving 9 bases between. The CDR3 is 13 residues long. CDR3 protein: CASSPQVNQPQHF. The CDR3 nucleotides are TGTGCCAGCAGTCCACAGGTAAATCAGCCCCAGCATTTT.

The rearrangement links TRBV6-4 to TRBJ1-4, with TRBD1 matching over 7 bases. Trimming took 1 base from V and 6 from J; bases not matched to a gene: 8. Germline values: CDR1 MRHNA, CDR2 SNTAGT. This CDR3 is built from 16 residues. The DNA of the CDR3 is TGTGCCAGCAGTGACTGGAGACAGGGCCTAGATGAAAAACTGTTTTTT. Translated, it gives CASSDWRQGLDEKLFF.

The rearrangement uses TRBV30 and TRBJ2-3; D might be TRBD2 (5 bases). Germline values: CDR1 GTSNPN, CDR2 SVGIG (reference sequence). The CDR3 has 17 amino acids. V dropped 7 bases and J dropped 1 base, with 24 bases sitting between them. CDR3 sequence (DNA): TGTGCCTTGGTATTAGCGCCCCAGGAGATGGGCACAGATACGCAGTATTTT. Translation: CALVLAPQEMGTDTQYF.

J is TRBJ2-7 and V is TRBV11-2, with D tentatively TRBD1 (6 bases). The germline V gene encodes CDR1 SGHAT and CDR2 FQNNGV. The CDR3 sequence is 15 residues long. Trimming cost V 5 bases and J 4 bases, with 18 bases left between them. The CDR3 DNA follows: TGTGCCAGCAGCCCGAACAGGGTGCAGGGGTACGAGCAGTACTTC. This sequence encodes CASSPNRVQGYEQYF.

The chain links TRBV9 to TRBJ2-1; tentative D call: TRBD1 (5 bases). The CDR3 runs to 13 residues. V was clipped by 0 bases and J by 13 bases, with 14 bases between them. Germline CDR1 is SGDLS and CDR2 is YYNGEE. In DNA form, the CDR3 reads TGTGCCAGCAGCGTAGACAGGCACCCAGGTCAGTTCTTC. The encoded protein is CASSVDRHPGQFF.

The J gene is TRBJ1-2, the V gene TRBV12-3 or TRBV12-4; a weak D match, TRBD1 (5 bases). The CDR3 covers 12 residues. Trimming took off 3 bases at V and 7 bases at J, with 9 bases between the two ends. The CDR3 nucleotides are TGTGCCAGCAGTTTGGTAGGGGCTGGCTACACCTTC. Encoded protein: CASSLVGAGYTF.

The V and J genes are TRBV18 and TRBJ2-1; 7 nucleotides agree with TRBD1. CDR3 size: 14 residues. Per the germline V gene, CDR1 is KGHSH and CDR2 is LQKENI. Germline trimming cut 3 bases from V and 6 bases from J; bases unmatched to any gene: 5. This CDR3 is CASSPGTAFNEQFF. The CDR3 region has the DNA TGTGCCAGCTCACCCGGGACAGCCTTCAATGAGCAGTTCTTC.

Here the CDR3 reads CASKLAPGQGKETQYF. The CDR3 coding sequence is TGTGCCAGCAAACTTGCCCCGGGACAGGGAAAAGAGACCCAGTACTTC. The chain joins TRBV7-2 to TRBJ2-5; 9 bases match TRBD1. V shed 7 bases, J shed 3 bases, and the junction held 12 bases outside the gene matches. CDR3 length equals 16 residues. Germline values: CDR1 SGHTA, CDR2 FQGNSA. The complete variable domain, with remaining parts taken from reference TRBV7-2 and TRBJ2-5, reads GAGVSQSPSNKVTEKGKDVELRCDPISGHTALYWYRQSLGQGLEFLIYFQGNSAPDKSGLPSDRFSAERTGGSVSTLTIQRTQQEDSAVYLCASKLAPGQGKETQYFGPGTRLLVL.

The J gene is TRBJ2-2, the V gene TRBV28; 12 bases are shared with TRBD2. The CDR3 has 19 amino acids. The J segment lost 4 bases and the V segment lost 8 bases, leaving 17 bases of the junction unmatched. In germline, CDR1 is MDHEN, CDR2 SYDVKM. This CDR3 reads CASWGGWTSGDSGTGELFF. CDR3 coding DNA: TGTGCCAGCTGGGGTGGGTGGACTAGCGGGGATTCTGGCACCGGGGAGCTGTTTTTT.

V usage is TRBV19 and J usage is TRBJ2-6; no reliable D call. V was pared by 3 bases and J by 4 bases, with 10 bases between. This CDR3 has 15 residues. The germline V gene has CDR1 LNHDA and CDR2 SQIVND (reference sequence). CDR3 amino acids: CASSIVAWGANVLTF. DNA for the CDR3: TGTGCCAGTAGTATTGTGGCTTGGGGGGCCAACGTCCTGACTTTC.

This chain connects TRBV6-5 to TRBJ2-7, with 7 bases identical to TRBD1. Per the germline V gene, CDR1 is MNHEY and CDR2 is SVGAGI. The CDR3 runs 15 residues. Germline trimming cut 7 bases from V and 6 bases from J; bases unmatched to any gene: 15. CDR3 region: CASNHSPEGGGEQYF. The CDR3 nucleotides read TGTGCCAGCAACCACTCCCCCGAAGGGGGCGGCGAGCAGTACTTC.

The V call is TRBV4-1, the J call TRBJ2-5; TRBD2 matches 10 bases. Germline trimming cut 1 base from V and 5 bases from J; bases unmatched to any gene: 4. The CDR3 runs to 15 residues. CDR1 MGHRA and CDR2 YSYEKL come from the germline V gene. The CDR3 loop reads CASSQASGGAETQYF. CDR3 bases: TGCGCCAGCAGCCAAGCGAGCGGGGGGGCGGAGACCCAGTACTTC.

Only a few counts were recorded for this clone. The chain is built from TRBV6-5 and TRBJ1-6; tentative D call: TRBD1 (6 bases). V lost 5 bases to trimming and J lost 6 bases, with 8 bases between them. Germline V gene sequence: CDR1 MNHEY, CDR2 SVGAGI. CDR3 length equals 13 residues. The DNA for the CDR3 is TGTGCCAGCAGTACAGGGATTAATTCACCCCTCCACTTT. Translating gives CASSTGINSPLHF.

This clone was detected only once. The chain combines TRBV4-1 with TRBJ2-5, with D possibly matching TRBD1 (6 bases). V dropped 4 bases and J dropped 0 bases, with 9 bases sitting between them. Per the germline V gene, CDR1 is MGHRA and CDR2 is YSYEKL. This CDR3 has 14 amino acids. The DNA for the CDR3 is TGCGCCAGCAGCCGAGGACAGAACCAAGAGACCCAGTACTTC. Translated: CASSRGQNQETQYF.

A single count supports this clone. The CDR3 DNA is TGCGCCAGCAGCCCGTTAGGGGGGGGCGGAAACACCATATATTTT. It is translated as CASSPLGGGGNTIYF. The rearrangement links TRBV5-1 to TRBJ1-3, with D possibly matching TRBD1 (6 bases). Between the trimmed V and J ends, which lost 4 bases and 4 bases, there was a span of 15 bases. The CDR3 extends over 15 amino acids. Germline V CDR1 and CDR2: SGHRS, YFSETQ.

The chain links TRBV11-2 to TRBJ2-1, with D perhaps TRBD2 (6 bases). Per the germline V gene, CDR1 is SGHAT and CDR2 is FQNNGV. Trimming pared 5 bases from V and 0 bases from J, leaving 17 bases between. The CDR3 runs to 17 residues. CDR3: CASSHPIQGGSYNEQFF. The CDR3 DNA follows: TGTGCCAGCAGCCACCCAATCCAGGGAGGCTCCTACAATGAGCAGTTCTTC.

This rearrangement joins TRBV6-6 to TRBJ2-4; the match to TRBD2 covers 8 bases. The CDR3 covers 14 residues. Trimming cost V 6 bases and J 8 bases; bases outside gene matches: 9. Looked up from germline, CDR1 is MNHNY and CDR2 is SVGAGI (reference sequence). The CDR3 loop is CASRSGTRGDIQYF. The CDR3 nucleotides are TGTGCCAGCAGGTCCGGGACTAGGGGGGACATTCAGTACTTC.

V gene TRBV10-1 combines with J gene TRBJ2-1; D not resolved. The V gene lost 6 bases and the J gene lost 6 bases, with 9 bases spanning the gap. The germline V gene encodes CDR1 WNHNN and CDR2 SYGVQD (reference sequence). This CDR3 has 12 amino acids. This chain's CDR3 is CASSRVSNEQFF. In DNA form, the CDR3 reads TGCGCCAGCAGCCGGGTCAGCAATGAGCAGTTCTTC.

This sequence joins TRBV11-3 and TRBJ2-1; 8 bases are shared with TRBD2. CDR1 and CDR2 from the germline V gene are SGHNT and YENEEA. V lost 5 bases to trimming and J lost 6 bases; unmatched junction nucleotides: 6. The CDR3 contains 14 residues. The CDR3 nucleotides read TGTGCCAGCAGCGAGGACGGGGGGGCCAATGAGCAGTTCTTC. It translates to CASSEDGGANEQFF. The full variable domain, rest sourced from reference TRBV11-3 and TRBJ2-1, is EAGVVQSPRYKIIEKKQPVAFWCNPISGHNTLYWYLQNLGQGPELLIRYENEEAVDDSQLPKDRFSAERLKGVDSTLKIQPAELGDSAVYLCASSEDGGANEQFFGPGTRLTVL.

The chain joins TRBV19 to TRBJ2-5, with a possible D match to TRBD1 (6 bases). The CDR3 has 15 residues. Trimming stripped 5 bases from V and 4 bases from J, with 17 bases between. Germline values: CDR1 LNHDA, CDR2 SQIVND (reference sequence). The DNA of the CDR3 is TGTGCCAGTAGTTGGGCAGGGGAGATAAGAGAGACCCAGTACTTC. Translated, it gives CASSWAGEIRETQYF.

The V gene is TRBV13, the J gene TRBJ2-4; 7 nucleotides line up with TRBD1. Germline V gives CDR1 PRHDT, CDR2 FYEKMQ (reference sequence). This CDR3 has 15 residues. The ends lost 5 bases at V and 3 bases at J; junction bases unmatched: 7. CDR3 in amino acids: CASSRQGFDKNIQYF. CDR3 nucleotide sequence: TGTGCCAGCAGCCGACAGGGTTTTGACAAAAACATTCAGTACTTC.

The genes are TRBV7-6 and TRBJ1-1; 8 nucleotides line up with TRBD1. V was pared by 1 base and J by 5 bases, with 6 bases of the junction left unmatched. The CDR3 is made up of 15 amino acids. Looked up from germline, CDR1 is SGHVS and CDR2 is FNYEAQ. The CDR3 sequence is CASSLGTGSWTEAFF. The CDR3 DNA reads as TGTGCCAGCAGCTTAGGGACAGGGTCTTGGACTGAAGCTTTCTTT.

The chain is built from TRBV5-8 and TRBJ2-3; possible D gene TRBD2, 5 bases. Looked up from germline, CDR1 is SGHTS and CDR2 is YDEGEE. V was cut by 5 bases and J by 2 bases, with 12 bases left in between. The CDR3 has 14 residues. CDR3 bases: TGTGCCAGCAGACCAAGGGAGTTCACAGATACGCAGTATTTT. It yields the protein CASRPREFTDTQYF.

V gene TRBV7-2 combines with J gene TRBJ1-2, with D hard to call. Per the germline V gene, CDR1 is SGHTA and CDR2 is FQGNSA. Trimming removed 4 bases from V and 3 bases from J, with 12 bases in between. This CDR3 is 14 amino acids long. The CDR3 protein is CASSSGLPDYGYTF. The CDR3 coding sequence is TGTGCCAGCAGCTCAGGACTGCCGGACTATGGCTACACCTTC.